This TCR beta chain derives from a study of blood T cell repertoires in COVID-19. At the level of the study: The study drew acute and convalescent COVID-19 samples from the United States, Italy and Spain. PBMCs, B-cell-depleted T cells, or T cells were the source of the cDNA or gDNA that made up the material.

Methods used by the authors: From reference gene primer amplification, estimates of nucleated cell counts were derived. Profiled with immunoSEQ multiplex PCR; TCRdb holds only in-frame clones, not every one. From that table come the V and J calls and clone size; the DNA was used to work out D and trimming. This sample has 45,000 to 50,000 clones, with around 83% found just once. Sequenced material: peripheral blood. This receptor was obtained from a man between 60 and 75 years old with active COVID-19.

CDR3 sequence reads: CATSRSEALYEQYF. In DNA form, the CDR3 reads TGTGCCACCAGCAGATCAGAGGCACTCTACGAGCAGTACTTC. The chain has TRBV15 and TRBJ2-7; D gene uncertain. Germline CDR1 is LNHNV and CDR2 is YYDKDF (reference sequence). This CDR3 has 14 residues. Trimming cost V 2 bases and J 3 bases, with 11 bases left between them.